This T cell receptor beta chain stems from a study of blood T cell repertoires in COVID-19. Study-level information: Acute and convalescent COVID-19 specimens originated in the United States, Italy and Spain. The cDNA or gDNA used as material had been derived from T cells, B-cell-depleted T cells, or PBMCs.

The table came from immunoSEQ multiplex PCR; TCRdb's copy has only in-frame clones and leaves some out. The table lists about 100,000 clones, 70% to 90% of them singletons. Looked up from germline, CDR1 is SNHLY and CDR2 is FYNNEI. V gave up 6 bases and J gave up 0 bases, with 10 bases separating them. The CDR3 totals 14 residues. This chain joins TRBV2 and TRBJ2-3; D gene unclear. The sample comprised peripheral blood. The receptor was derived from a man aged 40-50 years with active or convalescent COVID-19. CDR3 bases: TGTGCCAGCAGCGCCCTAACTAGCACAGATACGCAGTATTTT. It specifies CASSALTSTDTQYF. The entire variable domain, with the rest obtained from reference TRBV2 and TRBJ2-3, is as follows: EPEVTQTPSHQVTQMGQEVILRCVPISNHLYFYWYRQILGQKVEFLVSFYNNEISEKSEIFDDQFSVERPDGSNFTLKIRSTKLEDSAMYFCASSALTSTDTQYFGPGTRLTVL.